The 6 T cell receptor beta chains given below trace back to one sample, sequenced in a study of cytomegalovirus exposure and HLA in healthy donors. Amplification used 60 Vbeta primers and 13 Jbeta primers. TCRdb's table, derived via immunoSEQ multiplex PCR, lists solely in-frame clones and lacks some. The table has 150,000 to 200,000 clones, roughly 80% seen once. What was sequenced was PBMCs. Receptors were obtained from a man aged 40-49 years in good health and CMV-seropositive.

The CDR3, as DNA: TGTGCCAGCAGTTCCCGAGACTATAATTCACCCCTCCACTTT. Its protein product is CASSSRDYNSPLHF. The chain recombines TRBV27 with TRBJ1-6; D not certain. Germline assignment: CDR1 MNHEY and CDR2 SMNVEV (reference sequence). The CDR3 is made up of 14 amino acids. V dropped 4 bases and J dropped 3 bases, with 7 bases sitting between them.

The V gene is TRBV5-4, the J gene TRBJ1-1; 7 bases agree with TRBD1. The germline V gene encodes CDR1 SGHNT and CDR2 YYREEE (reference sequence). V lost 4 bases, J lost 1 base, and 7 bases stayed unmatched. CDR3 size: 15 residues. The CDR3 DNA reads TGTGCCAGCAGCCCGGCAGGGGGGTGGAACACTGAAGCTTTCTTT. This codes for CASSPAGGWNTEAFF.

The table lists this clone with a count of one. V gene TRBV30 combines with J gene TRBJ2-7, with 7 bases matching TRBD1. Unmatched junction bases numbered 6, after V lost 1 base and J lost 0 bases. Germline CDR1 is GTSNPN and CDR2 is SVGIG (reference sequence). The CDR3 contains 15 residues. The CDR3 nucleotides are TGTGCCTGGAGTGGTACGGCAGGGGGCTCCTACGAGCAGTACTTC. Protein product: CAWSGTAGGSYEQYF.

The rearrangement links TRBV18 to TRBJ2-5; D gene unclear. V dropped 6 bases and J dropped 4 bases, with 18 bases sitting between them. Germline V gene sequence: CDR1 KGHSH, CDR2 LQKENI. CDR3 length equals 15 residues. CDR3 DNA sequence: TGTGCCAGCTCCTCAAAGGTTACAGTCCCAGAGACCCAGTACTTC. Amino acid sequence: CASSSKVTVPETQYF.

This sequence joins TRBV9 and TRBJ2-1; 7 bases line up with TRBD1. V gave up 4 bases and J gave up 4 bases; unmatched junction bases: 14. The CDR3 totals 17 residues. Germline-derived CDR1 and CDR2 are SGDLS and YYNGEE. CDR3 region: CASSPPTGAGFYNEQFF. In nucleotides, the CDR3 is TGTGCCAGCAGCCCACCCACAGGGGCAGGGTTTTACAATGAGCAGTTCTTC.

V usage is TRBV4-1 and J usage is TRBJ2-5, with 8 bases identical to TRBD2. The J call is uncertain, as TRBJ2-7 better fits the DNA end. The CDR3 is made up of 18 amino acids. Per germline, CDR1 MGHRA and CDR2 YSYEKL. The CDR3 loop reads CASSQRGGSGGAKYEQYF. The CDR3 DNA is TGCGCCAGCAGCCAGAGAGGGGGATCCGGGGGGGCCAAATACGAGCAGTACTTC.